Ten or more counts support the clone carrying this TCR beta chain. TCRdb independently ran MiXCR on the 5' RACE reads; one entry per CDR3 protein. The data show approximately 34,000 distinct CDR3 sequences, about 6.6% seen once. These data originate in a study of T cells after yellow fever vaccination. Overall study findings and caveats: Clonotypes shared by both compartments, CD4 and CD8, made up a small share. The study noted that FACS-sorted repertoires could contain abundant clonotypes contaminating from the bulk population.

There are 15 residues in the CDR3. J was trimmed by 8 bases and V by 5 bases; bases with no gene match: 9. The chain has TRBV12-3 or TRBV12-4 and TRBJ2-1; TRBD1 matches 10 bases. Source: PBMCs, either bulk or a sorted T-cell subset (CD4+, CD8+, memory, or dextramer-sorted; not recorded which), taken on the day of the first yellow fever vaccination. The clonotype comes from a man aged 18 to 35 who received the YFV17D yellow fever vaccine. The CDR3: CASSPGTGVRDEQFF. The DNA for the CDR3 is TGTGCCAGCAGTCCCGGGACAGGGGTCCGAGATGAGCAGTTCTTC.